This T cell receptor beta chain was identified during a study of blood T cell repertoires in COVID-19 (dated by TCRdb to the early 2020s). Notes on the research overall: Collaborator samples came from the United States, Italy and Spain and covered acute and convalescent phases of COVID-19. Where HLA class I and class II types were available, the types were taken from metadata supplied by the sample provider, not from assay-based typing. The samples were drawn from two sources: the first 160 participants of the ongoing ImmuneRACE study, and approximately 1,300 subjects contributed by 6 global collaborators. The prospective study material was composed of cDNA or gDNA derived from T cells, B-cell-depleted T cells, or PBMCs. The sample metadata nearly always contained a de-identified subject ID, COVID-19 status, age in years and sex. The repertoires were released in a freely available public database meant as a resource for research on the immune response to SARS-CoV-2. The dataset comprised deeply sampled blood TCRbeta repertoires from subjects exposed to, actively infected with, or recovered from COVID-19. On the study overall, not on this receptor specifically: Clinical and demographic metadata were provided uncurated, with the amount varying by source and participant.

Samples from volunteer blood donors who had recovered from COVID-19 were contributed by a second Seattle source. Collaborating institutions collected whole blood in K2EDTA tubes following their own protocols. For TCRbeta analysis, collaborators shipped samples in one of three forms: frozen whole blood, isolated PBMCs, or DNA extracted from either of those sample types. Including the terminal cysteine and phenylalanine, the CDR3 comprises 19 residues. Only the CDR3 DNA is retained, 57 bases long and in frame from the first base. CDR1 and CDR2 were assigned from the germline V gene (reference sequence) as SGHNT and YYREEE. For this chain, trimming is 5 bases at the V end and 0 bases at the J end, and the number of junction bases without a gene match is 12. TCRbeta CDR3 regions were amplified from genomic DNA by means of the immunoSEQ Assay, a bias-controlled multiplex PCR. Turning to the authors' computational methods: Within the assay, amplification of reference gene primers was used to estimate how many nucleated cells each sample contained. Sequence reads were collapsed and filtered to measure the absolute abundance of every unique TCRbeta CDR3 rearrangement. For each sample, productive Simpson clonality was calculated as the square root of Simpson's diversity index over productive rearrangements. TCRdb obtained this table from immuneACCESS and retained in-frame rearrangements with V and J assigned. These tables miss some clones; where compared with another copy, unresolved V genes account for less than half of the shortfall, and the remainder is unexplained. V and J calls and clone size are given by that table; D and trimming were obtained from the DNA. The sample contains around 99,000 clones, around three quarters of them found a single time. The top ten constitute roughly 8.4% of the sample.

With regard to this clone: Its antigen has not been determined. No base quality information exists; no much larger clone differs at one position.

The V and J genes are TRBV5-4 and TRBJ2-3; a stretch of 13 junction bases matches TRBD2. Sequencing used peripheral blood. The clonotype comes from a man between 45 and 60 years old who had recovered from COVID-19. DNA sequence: TGTGCCAGCAGACCGGGACTAGCGGGGAGAGCGATAAGCACAGATACGCAGTATTTT. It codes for CASRPGLAGRAISTDTQYF.